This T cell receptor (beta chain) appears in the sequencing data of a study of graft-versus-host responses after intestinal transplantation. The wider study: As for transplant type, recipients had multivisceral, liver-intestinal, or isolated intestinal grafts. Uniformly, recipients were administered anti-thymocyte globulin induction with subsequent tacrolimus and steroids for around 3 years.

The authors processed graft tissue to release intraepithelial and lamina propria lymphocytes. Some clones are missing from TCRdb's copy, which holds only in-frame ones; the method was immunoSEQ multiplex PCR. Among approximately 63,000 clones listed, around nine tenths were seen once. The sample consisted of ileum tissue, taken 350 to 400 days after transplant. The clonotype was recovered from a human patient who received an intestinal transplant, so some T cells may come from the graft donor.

The DNA for the CDR3 is TGTGCCAGCACATCCCCGAGGGGGGGGGCTCAGCCCCAGCATTTT. This encodes CASTSPRGGAQPQHF. This chain links TRBV6-5 with TRBJ1-5, with D perhaps matching TRBD1 (6 bases). The V gene lost 7 bases and the J gene lost 6 bases, with 19 bases spanning the gap. Germline CDR1 MNHEY, CDR2 SVGAGI. The CDR3 has 15 residues.